This T cell receptor (beta chain) was sequenced for a study of blood T cell repertoires in COVID-19. The table came from immunoSEQ multiplex PCR; TCRdb's copy has only in-frame clones and leaves some out. Of 75,000 to 80,000 clones listed, about 85% are singletons. V trimming: 6 bases; J trimming: 3 bases; junction bases outside the gene matches: 3. The CDR3 has 13 amino acids. In germline, CDR1 is LNHDA, CDR2 SQIVND (reference sequence). The sequenced sample consisted of peripheral blood. The chain is built from TRBV19 and TRBJ2-5; TRBD2 aligns across 8 bases. This receptor was obtained from a man in his sixties with COVID-19, enrolled during active disease. CDR3: CASSQAGEETQYF. As DNA, the CDR3 is TGTGCCAGTAGCCAAGCGGGGGAAGAGACCCAGTACTTC. The whole variable domain, remainder taken from reference TRBV19 and TRBJ2-5, is DGGITQSPKYLFRKEGQNVTLSCEQNLNHDAMYWYRQDPGQGLRLIYYSQIVNDFQKGDIAEGYSVSREKKESFPLTVTSAQKNPTAFYLCASSQAGEETQYFGPGTRLLVL.